These 9 T cell receptor beta chains share one sample of origin, sequenced in a study of blood T cell repertoires in COVID-19. Assay: immunoSEQ multiplex PCR; the TCRdb copy retains only in-frame clones and omits some. The profile shows about 70,000 clones, more than 75% of them singletons. The specimen was peripheral blood. These receptors all stem from a woman older than 75 with active or convalescent COVID-19.

The chain uses TRBV6-5 and TRBJ2-3; TRBD1 might be the D (6 bases). There are 14 residues in the CDR3. V lost 5 bases and J lost 1, with 10 bases in between. Per germline, CDR1 MNHEY and CDR2 SVGAGI. In nucleotides, the CDR3 is TGTGCCAGCAGTCAGGGGCAGCGCACAGATACGCAGTATTTT. The encoded protein is CASSQGQRTDTQYF.

This clone was seen only a few times. The rearrangement uses TRBV27 and TRBJ2-7; D might be TRBD1 (6 bases). V lost 3 bases to trimming and J lost 5 bases, with 17 bases between them. Per the germline V gene, CDR1 is MNHEY and CDR2 is SMNVEV (reference sequence). The CDR3 is 15 residues long. This CDR3 reads CASSFISGGADEQYF. The CDR3 nucleotides are TGTGCCAGCAGTTTTATTTCTGGGGGCGCCGACGAGCAGTACTTC.

The CDR3 loop reads CASSQRGQGRSYEQYF. The CDR3 DNA reads TGTGCCAGCAGCCAACGTGGACAGGGTAGATCCTACGAGCAGTACTTC. The V call is TRBV7-2, the J call TRBJ2-7; TRBD1 agrees at 8 bases. Germline loops: CDR1 SGHTA, CDR2 FQGNSA. V shed 5 bases and J 1 base; nucleotides not matched to a gene: 10. This CDR3 has 16 residues. Drawing the rest from reference TRBV7-2 and TRBJ2-7, the complete variable domain is GAGVSQSPSNKVTEKGKDVELRCDPISGHTALYWYRQSLGQGLEFLIYFQGNSAPDKSGLPSDRFSAERTGGSVSTLTIQRTQQEDSAVYLCASSQRGQGRSYEQYFGPGTRLTVT.

This clone appeared a few times. In nucleotides, the CDR3 is TGTGCCAGCAGTGAAGCCTTCGGAAACACCATATATTTT. Its translation is CASSEAFGNTIYF. This chain uses TRBV2 with TRBJ1-3, with D unresolved. The V end was cut by 0 bases, the J end by 4 bases, with 4 bases between. Germline CDR1 and CDR2: SNHLY and FYNNEI. The CDR3 totals 13 residues. The variable domain in full, with the rest retrieved from reference TRBV2 and TRBJ1-3, is EPEVTQTPSHQVTQMGQEVILRCVPISNHLYFYWYRQILGQKVEFLVSFYNNEISEKSEIFDDQFSVERPDGSNFTLKIRSTKLEDSAMYFCASSEAFGNTIYFGEGSWLTVV.

The genes are TRBV27 and TRBJ2-4, with 8 positions matching TRBD1. Losses at the gene ends were 6 bases for V and 9 bases for J; bases not matched to a gene: 7. The length of the CDR3 is 13 residues. CDR1 and CDR2 from the germline V gene are MNHEY and SMNVEV (reference sequence). CDR3 in DNA: TGTGCCAGCAGCCCGGACAGGGTGGGCATTCAGTACTTC. This codes for CASSPDRVGIQYF.

The V and J genes are TRBV19 and TRBJ1-1; the match to TRBD1 covers 7 bases. The CDR3 is 16 amino acids. V shed 3 bases, J shed 3 bases, and the junction held 10 bases outside the gene matches. CDR1 is LNHDA, CDR2 SQIVND, per germline (reference sequence). The CDR3 sequence is CASSMDRPGGDTEAFF. In DNA, the CDR3 is TGTGCCAGTAGTATGGACAGGCCAGGCGGTGACACTGAAGCTTTCTTT.

This clone has only a few counts. CDR3 region: CASSLVTGNNSPLHF. In DNA form, the CDR3 reads TGTGCCAGCAGTTTAGTGACAGGGAATAATTCACCCCTCCACTTT. The gene calls are TRBV27 and TRBJ1-6, with TRBD1 matching over 7 bases. CDR3 length: 15 residues. The V and J ends lost 2 bases and 5 bases, in that order; junction bases with no gene match: 3. The germline gives CDR1 MNHEY, CDR2 SMNVEV (reference sequence).

The chain recombines TRBV4-1 with TRBJ2-7; D may be TRBD1 (5 bases). Germline CDR1 is MGHRA and CDR2 is YSYEKL. The germline V and J ends were trimmed by 0 bases and 2 bases, with 14 bases remaining between them. This CDR3 spans 16 amino acids. The CDR3 nucleotides read TGCGCCAGCAGCCAAGAAGGACACGGAACTACCTACGAGCAGTACTTC. It yields the protein CASSQEGHGTTYEQYF.

On this clone itself: A junction boundary mismatches the germline segment, possibly from a read error. This chain connects TRBV25-1 to TRBJ2-1; TRBD2 matches at 8 bases. Germline-derived CDR1 and CDR2 are MGHDK and SYGVNS. CDR3 length: 14 residues. CDR3 nucleotides: TGTGCCAGCAGTTTCGGGGGGGCCTACGATGAGCAGTTCTTC. Its protein product is CASSFGGAYDEQFF.